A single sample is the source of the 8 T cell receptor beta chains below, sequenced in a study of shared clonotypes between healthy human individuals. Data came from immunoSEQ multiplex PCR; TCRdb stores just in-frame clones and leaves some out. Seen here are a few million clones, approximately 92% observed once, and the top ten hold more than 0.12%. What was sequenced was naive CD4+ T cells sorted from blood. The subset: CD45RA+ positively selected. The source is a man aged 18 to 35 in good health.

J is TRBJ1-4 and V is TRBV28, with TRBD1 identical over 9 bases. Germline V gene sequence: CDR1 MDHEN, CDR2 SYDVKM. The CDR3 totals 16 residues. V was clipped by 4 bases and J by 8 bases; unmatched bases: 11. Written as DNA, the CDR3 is TGTGCCAGCAGTTCGAGCGGGACAGGGACGCAGGAAAAACTGTTTTTT. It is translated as CASSSSGTGTQEKLFF.

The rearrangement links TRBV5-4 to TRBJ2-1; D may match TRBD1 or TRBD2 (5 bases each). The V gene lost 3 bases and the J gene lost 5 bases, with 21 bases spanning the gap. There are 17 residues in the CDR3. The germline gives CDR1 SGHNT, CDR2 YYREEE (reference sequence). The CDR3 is CASSSIGGSSGHNEQFF. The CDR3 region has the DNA TGTGCCAGCAGCTCCATCGGTGGTAGCTCGGGACACAATGAGCAGTTCTTC.

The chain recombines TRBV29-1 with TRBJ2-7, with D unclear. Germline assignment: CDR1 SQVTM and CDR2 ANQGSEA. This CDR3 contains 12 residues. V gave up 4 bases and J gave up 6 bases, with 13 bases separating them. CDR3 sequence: CSVVLSTSEQYF. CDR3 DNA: TGCAGCGTTGTCCTATCAACCTCCGAGCAGTACTTC.

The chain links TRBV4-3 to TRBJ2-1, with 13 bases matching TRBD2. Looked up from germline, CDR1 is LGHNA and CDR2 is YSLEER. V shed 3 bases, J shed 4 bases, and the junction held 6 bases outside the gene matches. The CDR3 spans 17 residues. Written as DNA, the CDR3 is TGCGCCAGCAGCCAGCTTGGGACTAGCGGGACGTACAATGAGCAGTTCTTC. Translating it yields CASSQLGTSGTYNEQFF.

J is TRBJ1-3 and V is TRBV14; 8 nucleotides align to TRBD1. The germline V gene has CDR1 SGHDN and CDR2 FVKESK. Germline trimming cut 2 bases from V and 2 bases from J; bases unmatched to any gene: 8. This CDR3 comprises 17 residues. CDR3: CASSQWTGLNAGNTIYF. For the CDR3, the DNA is TGTGCCAGCAGCCAATGGACAGGGCTGAATGCTGGAAACACCATATATTTT.

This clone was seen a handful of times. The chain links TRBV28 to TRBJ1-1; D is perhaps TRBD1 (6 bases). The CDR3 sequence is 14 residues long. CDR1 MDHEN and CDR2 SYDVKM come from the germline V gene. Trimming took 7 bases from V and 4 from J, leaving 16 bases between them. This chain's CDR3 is CASTLQQGSTEAFF. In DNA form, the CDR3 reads TGTGCCAGCACCCTACAGCAGGGGAGCACTGAAGCTTTCTTT.

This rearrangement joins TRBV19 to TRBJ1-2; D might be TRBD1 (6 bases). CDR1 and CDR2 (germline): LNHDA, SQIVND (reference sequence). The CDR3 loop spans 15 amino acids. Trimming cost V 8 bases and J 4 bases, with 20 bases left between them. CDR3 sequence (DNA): TGTGCCAGTGTTCCGGGGGGCCTGGGCTTCTATGGCTACACCTTC. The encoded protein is CASVPGGLGFYGYTF.

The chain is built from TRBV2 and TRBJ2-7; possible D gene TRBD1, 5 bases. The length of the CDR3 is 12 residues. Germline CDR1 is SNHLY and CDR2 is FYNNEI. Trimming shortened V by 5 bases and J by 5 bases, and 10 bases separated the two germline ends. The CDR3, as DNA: TGTGCCAGCAGTTACACCAGGGACGAGCAGTACTTC. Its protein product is CASSYTRDEQYF. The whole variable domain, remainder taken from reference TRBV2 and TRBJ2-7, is EPEVTQTPSHQVTQMGQEVILRCVPISNHLYFYWYRQILGQKVEFLVSFYNNEISEKSEIFDDQFSVERPDGSNFTLKIRSTKLEDSAMYFCASSYTRDEQYFGPGTRLTVT.